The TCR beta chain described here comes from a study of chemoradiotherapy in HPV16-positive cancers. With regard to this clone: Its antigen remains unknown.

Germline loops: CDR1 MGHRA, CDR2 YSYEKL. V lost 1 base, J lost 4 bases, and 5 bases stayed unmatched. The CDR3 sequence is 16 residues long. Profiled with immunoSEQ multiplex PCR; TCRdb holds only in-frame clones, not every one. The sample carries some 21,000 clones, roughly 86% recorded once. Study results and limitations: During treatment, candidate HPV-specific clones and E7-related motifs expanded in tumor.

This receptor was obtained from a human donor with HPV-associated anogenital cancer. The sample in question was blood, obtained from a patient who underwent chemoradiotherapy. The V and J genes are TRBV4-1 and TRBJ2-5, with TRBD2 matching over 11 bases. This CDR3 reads CASSQGASGGPETQYF. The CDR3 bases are TGCGCCAGCAGCCAAGGAGCTAGCGGGGGGCCAGAGACCCAGTACTTC.